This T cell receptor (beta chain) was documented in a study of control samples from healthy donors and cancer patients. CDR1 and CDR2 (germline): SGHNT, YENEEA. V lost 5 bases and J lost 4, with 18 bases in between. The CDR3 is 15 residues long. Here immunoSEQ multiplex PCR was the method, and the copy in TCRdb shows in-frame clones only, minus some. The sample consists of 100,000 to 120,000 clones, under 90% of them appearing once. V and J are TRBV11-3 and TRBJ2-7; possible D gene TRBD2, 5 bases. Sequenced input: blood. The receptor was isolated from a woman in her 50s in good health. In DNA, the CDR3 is TGTGCCAGCAGCCCCTTTGAGAGGGCTATGTACGAGCAGTACTTC. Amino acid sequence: CASSPFERAMYEQYF.